Below are 6 T cell receptor beta chains sequenced from a single sample in a study of CD8+ T cells in alopecia areata listed by TCRdb under 2018. To prepare the library, the immunoSEQ multiplex PCR assay was applied. To provide template for TCR sequencing, every sample had RNA extracted and reverse transcribed into cDNA. TCRdb obtained this table from immuneACCESS and retained in-frame rearrangements with V and J assigned. These tables miss some clones; where compared with another copy, unresolved V genes account for less than half of the shortfall, and the remainder is unexplained. This sample is represented by more than 100,000 clones; around 59% of them were singletons. 8.8% of the sample is taken by the ten largest. Sequenced sample: CD4+ T cells sorted from blood. The receptors shown here come from a human donor in good health.

In its sample, this clone was seen a few times. The V and J genes are TRBV5-4 and TRBJ2-3; the D is unclear. The CDR3 length is 14 residues. V was pared by 5 bases and J by 5 bases, with 15 bases between. The germline V gene has CDR1 SGHNT and CDR2 YYREEE (reference sequence). DNA for the CDR3: TGTGCCAGCAGGTCGACGGATTTTGGAGATACGCAGTATTTT. It specifies CASRSTDFGDTQYF.

V usage is TRBV5-1 and J usage is TRBJ1-2; 7 bases agree with TRBD1. The CDR3 runs 16 residues. The germline gives CDR1 SGHRS, CDR2 YFSETQ. V trimming: 4 bases; J trimming: 6 bases; junction bases outside the gene matches: 15. The CDR3 loop is CASSLHLTGTEHGYTF. The CDR3 DNA reads TGCGCCAGCAGCCTACACCTCACCGGGACAGAACATGGCTACACCTTC.

This chain connects TRBV25-1 to TRBJ2-5; D ambiguous. The ends were cut back, 5 bases at V and 3 bases at J, with 10 bases in the middle. Germline-derived CDR1 and CDR2 are MGHDK and SYGVNS. The CDR3 totals 13 residues. The DNA for the CDR3 is TGTGCCAGCAGTCCCACAGAGAAAGAGACCCAGTACTTC. Its protein product is CASSPTEKETQYF.

The rearrangement links TRBV15 to TRBJ2-7, with TRBD1 as a possible D gene (5 bases). This CDR3 has 14 residues. V was pared by 0 bases and J by 4 bases, with 10 bases between. Germline V gene data show CDR1 as LNHNV and CDR2 as YYDKDF (reference sequence). The CDR3 DNA is TGTGCCACCAGCAGAGAGGGGCCAGCTTACGAGCAGTACTTC. Residues: CATSREGPAYEQYF.

The chain is built from TRBV4-3 and TRBJ2-7, with D perhaps matching TRBD1 (5 bases). The germline CDR1 and CDR2 sequences are LGHNA and YSLEER. The ends were cut back, 3 bases at V and 3 bases at J, with 9 bases in the middle. The CDR3 length is 13 residues. CDR3 bases: TGCGCCAGCAGCCAGGAAACAGGCTACGAGCAGTACTTC. This gives the protein CASSQETGYEQYF.

The chain uses TRBV11-2 and TRBJ2-1; 7 bases agree with TRBD1. Germline CDR1 SGHAT, CDR2 FQNNGV. The CDR3 contains 15 residues. The junction had 7 bases not matched to a gene; V was cut back by 5 bases and J by 3 bases. The chain's CDR3 is CASSQTGANYNEQFF. Written as DNA, the CDR3 is TGTGCCAGCAGCCAAACAGGGGCGAACTACAATGAGCAGTTCTTC.